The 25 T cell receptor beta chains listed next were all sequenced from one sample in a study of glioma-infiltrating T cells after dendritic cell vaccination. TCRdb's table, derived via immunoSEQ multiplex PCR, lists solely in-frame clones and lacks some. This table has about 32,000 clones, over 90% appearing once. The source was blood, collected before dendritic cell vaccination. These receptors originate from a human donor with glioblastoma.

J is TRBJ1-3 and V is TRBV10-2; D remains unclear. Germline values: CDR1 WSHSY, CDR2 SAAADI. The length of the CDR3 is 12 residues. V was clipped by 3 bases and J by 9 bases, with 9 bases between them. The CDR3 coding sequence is TGCGCCAGCAGTGAAGAGTGGAGCACCATATATTTT. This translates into CASSEEWSTIYF.

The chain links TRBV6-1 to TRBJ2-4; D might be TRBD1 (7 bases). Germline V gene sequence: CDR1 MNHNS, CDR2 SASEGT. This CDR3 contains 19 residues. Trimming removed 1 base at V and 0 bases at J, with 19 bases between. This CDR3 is CASSEGQGGRGLAKNIQYF. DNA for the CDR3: TGTGCCAGCAGTGAAGGACAGGGAGGTCGGGGCTTAGCCAAAAACATTCAGTACTTC.

The CDR3 nucleotides read TGTGCCATCAGCCAGACTAGCTATCAAGAGACCCAGTACTTC. Its protein is CAISQTSYQETQYF. The chain combines TRBV10-3 with TRBJ2-5; 7 positions match TRBD2. J gave up 2 bases and V 6 bases, and 6 bases lay outside the gene matches. The CDR3 sequence is 14 residues long. Per germline, CDR1 ENHRY and CDR2 SYGVKD.

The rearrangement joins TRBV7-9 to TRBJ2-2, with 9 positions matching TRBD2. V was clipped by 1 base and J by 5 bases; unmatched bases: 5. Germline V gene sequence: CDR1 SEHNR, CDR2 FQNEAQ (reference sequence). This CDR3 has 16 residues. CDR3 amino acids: CASSLVVAGATGELFF. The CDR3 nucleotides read TGTGCCAGCAGCTTAGTCGTAGCGGGGGCTACCGGGGAGCTGTTTTTT.

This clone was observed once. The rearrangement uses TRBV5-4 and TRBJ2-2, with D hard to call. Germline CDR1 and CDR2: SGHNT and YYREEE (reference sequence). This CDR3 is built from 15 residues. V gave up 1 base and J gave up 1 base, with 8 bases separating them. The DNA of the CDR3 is TGTGCCAGCAGCTTGTGGAACAGGAACACCGGGGAGCTGTTTTTT. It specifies CASSLWNRNTGELFF.

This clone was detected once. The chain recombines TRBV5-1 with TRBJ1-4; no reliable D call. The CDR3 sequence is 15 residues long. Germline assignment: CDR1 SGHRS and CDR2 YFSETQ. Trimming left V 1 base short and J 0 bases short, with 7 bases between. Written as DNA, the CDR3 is TGCGCCAGCAGCTTGTTAACAGCAACTAATGAAAAACTGTTTTTT. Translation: CASSLLTATNEKLFF.

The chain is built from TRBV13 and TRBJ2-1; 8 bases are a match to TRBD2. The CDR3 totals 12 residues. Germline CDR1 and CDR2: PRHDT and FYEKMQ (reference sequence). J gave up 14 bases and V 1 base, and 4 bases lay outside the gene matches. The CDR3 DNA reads TGTGCCAGCAGCTTAGACGGGGGGGCTGAGTTCTTC. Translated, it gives CASSLDGGAEFF.

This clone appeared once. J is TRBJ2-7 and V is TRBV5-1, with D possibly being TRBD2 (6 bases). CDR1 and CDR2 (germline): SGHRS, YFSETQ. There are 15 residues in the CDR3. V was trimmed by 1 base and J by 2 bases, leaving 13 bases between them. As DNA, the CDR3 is TGCGCCAGCAGCTTGTCGCGGGATCAAGCCTACGAGCAGTACTTC. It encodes CASSLSRDQAYEQYF.

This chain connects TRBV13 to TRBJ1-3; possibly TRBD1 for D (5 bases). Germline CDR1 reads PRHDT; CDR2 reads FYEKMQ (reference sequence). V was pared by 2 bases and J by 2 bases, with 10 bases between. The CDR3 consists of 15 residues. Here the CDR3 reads CASSLLGGTGNTIYF. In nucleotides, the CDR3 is TGTGCCAGCAGCTTACTCGGGGGTACTGGAAACACCATATATTTT. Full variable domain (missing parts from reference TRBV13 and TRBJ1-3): AAGVIQSPRHLIKEKRETATLKCYPIPRHDTVYWYQQGPGQDPQFLISFYEKMQSDKGSIPDRFSAQQFSDYHSELNMSSLELGDSALYFCASSLLGGTGNTIYFGEGSWLTVV.

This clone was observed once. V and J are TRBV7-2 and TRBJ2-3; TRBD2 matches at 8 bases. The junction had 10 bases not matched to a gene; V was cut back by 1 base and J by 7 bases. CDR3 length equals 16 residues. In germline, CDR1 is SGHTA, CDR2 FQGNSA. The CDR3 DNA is TGTGCCAGCAGCTTAGGGAGCGCGGGGGGAGGAAATACGCAGTATTTT. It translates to CASSLGSAGGGNTQYF.

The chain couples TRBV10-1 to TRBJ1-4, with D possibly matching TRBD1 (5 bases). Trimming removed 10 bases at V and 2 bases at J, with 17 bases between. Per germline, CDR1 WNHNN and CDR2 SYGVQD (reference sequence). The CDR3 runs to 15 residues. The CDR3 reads CATRLGEPTNEKLFF. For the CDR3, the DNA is TGCGCCACCCGACTAGGGGAACCCACTAATGAAAAACTGTTTTTT.

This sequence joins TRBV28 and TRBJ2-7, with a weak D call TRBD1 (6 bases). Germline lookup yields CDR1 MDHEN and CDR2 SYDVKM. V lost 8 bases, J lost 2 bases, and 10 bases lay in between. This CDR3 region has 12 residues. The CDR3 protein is CASYSGAYEQYF. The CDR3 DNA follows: TGTGCCAGCTATTCAGGGGCCTACGAGCAGTACTTC.

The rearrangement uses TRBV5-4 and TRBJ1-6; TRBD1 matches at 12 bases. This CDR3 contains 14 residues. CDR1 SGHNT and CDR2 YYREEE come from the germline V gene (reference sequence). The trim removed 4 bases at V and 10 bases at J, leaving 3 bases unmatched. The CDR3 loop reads CASSTGQGASPLHF. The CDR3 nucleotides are TGTGCCAGCAGCACGGGACAGGGGGCATCACCCCTCCACTTT. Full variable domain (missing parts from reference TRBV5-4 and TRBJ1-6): ETGVTQSPTHLIKTRGQQVTLRCSSQSGHNTVSWYQQALGQGPQFIFQYYREEENGRGNFPPRFSGLQFPNYSSELNVNALELDDSALYLCASSTGQGASPLHFGNGTRLTVT.

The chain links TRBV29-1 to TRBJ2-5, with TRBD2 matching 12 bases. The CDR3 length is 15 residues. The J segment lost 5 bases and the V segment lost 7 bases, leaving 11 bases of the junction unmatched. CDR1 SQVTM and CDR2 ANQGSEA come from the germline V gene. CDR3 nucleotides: TGCAGCGGCGCTAGCGGGGGGGCTGGTTTGGAGACCCAGTACTTC. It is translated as CSGASGGAGLETQYF.

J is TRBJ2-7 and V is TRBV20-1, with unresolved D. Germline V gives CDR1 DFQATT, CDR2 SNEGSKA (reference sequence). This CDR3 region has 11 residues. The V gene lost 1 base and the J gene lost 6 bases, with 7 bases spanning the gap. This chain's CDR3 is CSARGEAEQYF. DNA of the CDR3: TGCAGTGCTAGAGGTGAGGCCGAGCAGTACTTC.

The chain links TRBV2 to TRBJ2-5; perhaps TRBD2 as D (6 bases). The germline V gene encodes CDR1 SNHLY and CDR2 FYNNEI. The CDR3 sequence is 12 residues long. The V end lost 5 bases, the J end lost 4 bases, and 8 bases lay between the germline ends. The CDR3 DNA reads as TGTGCCAGCAGTCGGGGGTCAGAGACCCAGTACTTC. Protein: CASSRGSETQYF.

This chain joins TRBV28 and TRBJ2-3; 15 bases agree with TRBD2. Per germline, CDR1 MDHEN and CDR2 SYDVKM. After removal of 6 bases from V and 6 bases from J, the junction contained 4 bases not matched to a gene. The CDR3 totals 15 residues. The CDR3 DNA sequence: TGTGCCAGCAGCGGGACTAGCGGGGGGCTGGATACGCAGTATTTT. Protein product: CASSGTSGGLDTQYF. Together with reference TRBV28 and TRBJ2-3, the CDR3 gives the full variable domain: DVKVTQSSRYLVKRTGEKVFLECVQDMDHENMFWYRQDPGLGLRLIYFSYDVKMKEKGDIPEGYSVSREKKERFSLILESASTNQTSMYLCASSGTSGGLDTQYFGPGTRLTVL.

CDR3 coding DNA: TGTGCCAGCAGCTTAGCTACAGGGCCGAACACTGAAGCTTTCTTT. It encodes CASSLATGPNTEAFF. V and J are TRBV7-9 and TRBJ1-1, with TRBD1 as a possible D gene (6 bases). Germline CDR1 and CDR2: SEHNR and FQNEAQ (reference sequence). The V gene lost 0 bases and the J gene lost 1 base, with 9 bases spanning the gap. This CDR3 is built from 15 residues.

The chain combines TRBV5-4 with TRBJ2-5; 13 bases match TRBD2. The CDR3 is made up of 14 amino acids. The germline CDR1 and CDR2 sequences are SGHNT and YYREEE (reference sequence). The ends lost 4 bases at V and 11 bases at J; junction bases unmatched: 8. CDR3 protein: CASSPGLAGEGQYF. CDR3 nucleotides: TGTGCCAGCAGCCCCGGACTAGCGGGGGAGGGGCAGTACTTC.

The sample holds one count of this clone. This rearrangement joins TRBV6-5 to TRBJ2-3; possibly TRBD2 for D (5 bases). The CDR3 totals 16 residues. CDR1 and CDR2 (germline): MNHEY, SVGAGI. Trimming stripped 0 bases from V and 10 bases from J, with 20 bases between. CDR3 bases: TGTGCCAGCAGTTACTCGGGTGGACGGCGCTTGGGAGCGCAGTATTTT. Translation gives CASSYSGGRRLGAQYF.

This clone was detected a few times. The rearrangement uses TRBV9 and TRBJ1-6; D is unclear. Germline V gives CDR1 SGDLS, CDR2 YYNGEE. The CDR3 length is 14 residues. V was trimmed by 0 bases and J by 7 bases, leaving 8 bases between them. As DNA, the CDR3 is TGTGCCAGCAGCGTAGAAACACAGAATTCACCCCTCCACTTT. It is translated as CASSVETQNSPLHF.

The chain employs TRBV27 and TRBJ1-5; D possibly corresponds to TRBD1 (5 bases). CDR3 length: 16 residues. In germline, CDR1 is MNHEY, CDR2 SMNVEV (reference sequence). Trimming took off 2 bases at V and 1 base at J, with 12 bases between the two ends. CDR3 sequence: CASSLVGGQSNQPQHF. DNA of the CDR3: TGTGCCAGCAGTTTAGTGGGGGGTCAGAGCAATCAGCCCCAGCATTTT.

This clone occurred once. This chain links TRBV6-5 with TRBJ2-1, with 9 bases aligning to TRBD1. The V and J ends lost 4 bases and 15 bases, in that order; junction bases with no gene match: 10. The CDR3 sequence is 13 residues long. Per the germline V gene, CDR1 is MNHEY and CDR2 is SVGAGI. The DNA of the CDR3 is TGTGCCAGCAGTTCCCCGGGGACAGGGATCCCGTTCTTC. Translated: CASSSPGTGIPFF.

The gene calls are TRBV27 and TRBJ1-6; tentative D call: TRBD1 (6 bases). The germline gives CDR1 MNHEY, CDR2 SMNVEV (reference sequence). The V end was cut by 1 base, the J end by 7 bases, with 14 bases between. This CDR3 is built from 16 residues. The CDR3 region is CASSLLSPGANSPLHF. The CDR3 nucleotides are TGTGCCAGCAGTTTATTATCCCCAGGGGCGAATTCACCCCTCCACTTT.

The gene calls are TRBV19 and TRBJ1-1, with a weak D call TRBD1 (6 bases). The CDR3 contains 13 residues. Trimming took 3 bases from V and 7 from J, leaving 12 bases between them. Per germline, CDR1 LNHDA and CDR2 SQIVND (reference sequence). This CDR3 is CASSIMTGIEAFF. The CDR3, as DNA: TGTGCCAGTAGTATCATGACAGGTATTGAAGCTTTCTTT.